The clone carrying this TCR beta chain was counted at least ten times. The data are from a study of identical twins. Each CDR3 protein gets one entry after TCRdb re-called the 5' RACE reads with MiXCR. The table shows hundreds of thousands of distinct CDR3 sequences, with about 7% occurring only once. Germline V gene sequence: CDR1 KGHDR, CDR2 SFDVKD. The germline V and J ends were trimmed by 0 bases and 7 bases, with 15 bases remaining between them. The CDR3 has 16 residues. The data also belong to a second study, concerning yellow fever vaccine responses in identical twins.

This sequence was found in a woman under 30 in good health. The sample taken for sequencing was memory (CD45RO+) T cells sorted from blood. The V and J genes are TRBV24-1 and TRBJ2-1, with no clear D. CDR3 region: CATSDLQVGNGNEQFF. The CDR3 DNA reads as TGTGCCACCAGTGATTTGCAAGTGGGAAACGGGAATGAGCAGTTCTTC.